The clone carrying this T cell receptor delta chain was seen a handful of times. Its antigen is unidentified. A far more abundant clone sits one base away, making this likely a read error. The same CDR3 arises from other DNA sequences in this sample as well. CDR1 TSWWSYY and CDR2 QGS come from the germline V gene. CDR3 length: 19 residues. V lost 0 bases and J lost 8; bases outside the gene matches: 18. This entry is derived from a study of γδ T cells in repeated Plasmodium falciparum infection. The study, taken as a whole, reports: One small rural Malian village, predominantly a single ethnic group, supplied the cohort. Vgamma9/Vdelta2+ repertoires stayed stably polyclonal over time and infection. Vdelta2-negative gammadelta repertoires appeared less diverse and less shared in Malian than Australian children.

Flow sorting of PBMC yielded separate Vgamma9/Vdelta2+ and Vdelta2-negative gammadelta T cell populations for bulk repertoire analysis. TCRdb re-analyzed the multiplex PCR reads via CATT. The sample lists around 82,000 delta-chain clones; 1.4% were seen once. The chain employs TRDV1 and TRDJ1; 10 bases are shared with TRDD3. The sample was gamma-delta T cells from blood. The source of this sequence is a pool of human donors (malaria-infected and uninfected, not separated). The CDR3 coding sequence is TGTGCTCTTGGGGAACTCCCTTCCTTTCCCACTGGGGGATTACGAAAACTCATCTTT. It yields the protein CALGELPSFPTGGLRKLIF.